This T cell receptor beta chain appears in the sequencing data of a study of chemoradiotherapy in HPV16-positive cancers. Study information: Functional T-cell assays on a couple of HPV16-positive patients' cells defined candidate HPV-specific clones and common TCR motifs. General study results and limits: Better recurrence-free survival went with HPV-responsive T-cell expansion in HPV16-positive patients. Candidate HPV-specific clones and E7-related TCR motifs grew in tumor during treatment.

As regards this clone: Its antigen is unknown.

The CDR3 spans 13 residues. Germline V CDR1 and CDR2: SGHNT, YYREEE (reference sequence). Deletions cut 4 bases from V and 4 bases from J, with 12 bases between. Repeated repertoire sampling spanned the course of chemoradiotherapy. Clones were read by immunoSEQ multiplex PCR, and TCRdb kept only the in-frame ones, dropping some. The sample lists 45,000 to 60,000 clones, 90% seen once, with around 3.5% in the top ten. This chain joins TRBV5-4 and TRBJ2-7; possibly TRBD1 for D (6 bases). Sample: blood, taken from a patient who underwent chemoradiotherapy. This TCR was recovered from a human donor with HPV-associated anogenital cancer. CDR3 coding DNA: TGTGCCAGCAGCCTCGGACAGTCATACGAGCAGTACTTC. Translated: CASSLGQSYEQYF.